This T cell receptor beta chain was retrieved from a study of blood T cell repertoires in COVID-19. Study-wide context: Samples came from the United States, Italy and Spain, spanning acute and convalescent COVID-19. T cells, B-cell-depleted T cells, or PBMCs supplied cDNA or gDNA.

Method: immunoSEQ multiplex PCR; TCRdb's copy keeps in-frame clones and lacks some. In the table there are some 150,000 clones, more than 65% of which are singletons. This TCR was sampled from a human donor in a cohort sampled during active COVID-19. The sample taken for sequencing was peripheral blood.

The CDR3 DNA follows: TGTGCCAGCTCACCACAGCCGCAGGCTGCCTCTGGAAACACCATATATTTT. Its translation: CASSPQPQAASGNTIYF. This rearrangement joins TRBV18 to TRBJ1-3; no clear D gene. The germline V and J ends were trimmed by 1 base and 0 bases, with 13 bases remaining between them. CDR1 is KGHSH, CDR2 LQKENI, per germline. The CDR3 covers 17 residues.